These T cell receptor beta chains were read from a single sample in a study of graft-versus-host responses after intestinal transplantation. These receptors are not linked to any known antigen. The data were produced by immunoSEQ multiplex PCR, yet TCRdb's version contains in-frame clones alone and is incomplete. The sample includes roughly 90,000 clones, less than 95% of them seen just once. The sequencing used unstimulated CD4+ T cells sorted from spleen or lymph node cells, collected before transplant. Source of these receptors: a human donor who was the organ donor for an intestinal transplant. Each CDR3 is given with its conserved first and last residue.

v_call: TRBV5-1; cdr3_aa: CASRPGSGNTIYF
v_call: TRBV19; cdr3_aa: CASSIDQYYSNQPQHF
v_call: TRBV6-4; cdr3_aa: CASSDSVGVAEMDSGNTIYF
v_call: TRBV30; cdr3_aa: CAWGLGAEQFF
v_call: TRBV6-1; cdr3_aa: CATGTGVNYEQYF
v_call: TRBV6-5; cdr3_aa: CASRPGQGNTGELFF
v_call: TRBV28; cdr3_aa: CASSELGQGIFEQYF
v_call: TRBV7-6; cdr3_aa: CASSPTGADSPLHF
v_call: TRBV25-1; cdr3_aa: CASSPDSYTEAFF
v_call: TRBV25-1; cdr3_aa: CASSEYRGQSTVADTQYF
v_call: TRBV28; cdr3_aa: CASSSPQGGGTDTQYF
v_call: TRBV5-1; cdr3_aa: CASSRLAQETQYF
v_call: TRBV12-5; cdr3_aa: CASGLVWAGMETQYF
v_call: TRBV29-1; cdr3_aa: CSVQQGDTQYF
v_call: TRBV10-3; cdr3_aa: CAISEGAGGLYF
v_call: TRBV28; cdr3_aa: CASSLIRMRQPQHF
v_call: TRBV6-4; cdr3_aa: CATSLRESTEAFF
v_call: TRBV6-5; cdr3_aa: CASSLDSSFYGYTF
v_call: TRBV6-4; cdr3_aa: CATSLRENTEAFF
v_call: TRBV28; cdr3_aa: CASSLWVAGSNEQFF
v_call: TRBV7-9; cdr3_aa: CASSTGQVNWGAFF
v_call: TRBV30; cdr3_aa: CAWSSRGQDMNTEAFF